Shown below are 14 T cell receptor beta chains from a single sample sequenced in a study of low-dose radiotherapy and immunotherapy resistance in tumors. Over roughly 18 PCR cycles, TCRs were amplified from a constant-region primer and V-primer adapter. TCRdb reprocessed the reads with MiXCR, giving one entry per CDR3 protein. The sample holds under 60,000 distinct CDR3 sequences, roughly 10% seen once. Sample time point: before trial treatment. The starting material was PBMCs, obtained before treatment. Receptors were obtained from a female donor with ovarian cancer.

This clonotype has at least ten counts. The V call is TRBV12-3 or TRBV12-4, the J call TRBJ1-6; no definite D call. The CDR3 runs to 14 residues. With 6 bases removed from V and 5 bases from J, the gap between germline ends came to 11 bases. As DNA, the CDR3 is TGTGCCAGCAGCCACGGAACAGATAATTCACCCCTCCACTTT. This sequence encodes CASSHGTDNSPLHF.

This clonotype was detected many times. The rearrangement joins TRBV2 to TRBJ2-3; 12 nucleotides match TRBD2. V dropped 8 bases and J dropped 6; count of bases not matched to a gene: 12. Germline values: CDR1 SNHLY, CDR2 FYNNEI. The CDR3 contains 16 residues. CDR3 amino acids: CASSSGRAVSIDTQYF. The CDR3 DNA reads TGTGCCAGCTCTAGCGGGAGGGCCGTATCGATCGATACGCAGTATTTT.

Regarding this clonotype: Since a far larger clone is one base different, this is likely a read error. V usage is TRBV24-1 and J usage is TRBJ2-7, with D perhaps matching TRBD1 (5 bases). This CDR3 contains 11 residues. CDR1 and CDR2 from the germline V gene are KGHDR and SFDVKD. The V end lost 4 bases, the J end lost 7 bases, and 7 bases lay between the germline ends. The CDR3 reads CATSDRDEQYF. The CDR3 DNA follows: TGTGCCACCAGTGACAGGGATGAGCAGTACTTC.

As to this clonotype: A far larger clone is one nucleotide away, so this likely arose from a read error. The V call is TRBV6-8, the J call TRBJ1-6; possible D gene TRBD1, 5 bases. Trimming pared 10 bases from V and 6 bases from J, leaving 19 bases between. The CDR3 extends over 15 amino acids. Germline CDR1 and CDR2: MNHGY and SAAAGT. The CDR3 DNA reads as TGTGCCACCAGGCCCCCGGGACGGACTAATTCACCCCTCCACTTT. As protein: CATRPPGRTNSPLHF.

In this sample, this clonotype turned up many times. This chain connects TRBV28 to TRBJ2-5; no definite D call. The germline V gene has CDR1 MDHEN and CDR2 SYDVKM. This CDR3 is built from 17 residues. Trimming cost V 5 bases and J 1 base, with 20 bases left between them. This CDR3 is CASSPRLVWQLQETQYF. The CDR3 nucleotides read TGTGCCAGCAGTCCCAGGCTGGTTTGGCAGCTCCAAGAGACCCAGTACTTC.

V is TRBV18 and J is TRBJ1-5, with D perhaps TRBD1 (5 bases). V was trimmed by 3 bases and J by 0 bases, leaving 6 bases between them. Germline CDR1 is KGHSH and CDR2 is LQKENI. The CDR3 spans 14 residues. The CDR3 here is CASSPGASNQPQHF. DNA of the CDR3: TGTGCCAGCTCACCTGGGGCTAGCAATCAGCCCCAGCATTTT.

This clonotype is medium-sized within its sample. CDR3 in DNA: TGTGCCAGCAGTCGGACTAGTCAGGGAGAGACCCAGTACTTC. Its translation: CASSRTSQGETQYF. The genes are TRBV6-1 and TRBJ2-5; TRBD2 agrees at 7 bases. Germline CDR1 MNHNS, CDR2 SASEGT. The V and J ends lost 5 bases and 4 bases, in that order; junction bases with no gene match: 7. This CDR3 is 14 amino acids long.

This clonotype came up many times. The rearrangement links TRBV30 to TRBJ2-1, with 7 bases fitting TRBD1. Per the germline V gene, CDR1 is GTSNPN and CDR2 is SVGIG (reference sequence). The CDR3 extends over 13 amino acids. J lost 15 bases, V lost 4 bases, and 15 bases had no gene match. CDR3 DNA: TGTGCCTGGACCCCAGAAAGCCGACAGGGCCGGTTCTTC. It encodes CAWTPESRQGRFF.

There are a few counts of this clonotype. The chain employs TRBV5-6 and TRBJ2-1; tentatively, D is TRBD1 or TRBD2 (5 bases each). The ends were cut back, 1 base at V and 12 bases at J, with 32 bases in the middle. The CDR3 consists of 19 residues. Germline loops: CDR1 SGHDT, CDR2 YYEEEE. The CDR3: CASSLRDGRYNDVIKGQFF. In DNA form, the CDR3 reads TGTGCCAGCAGCTTGAGGGACGGGCGGTACAATGATGTAATAAAGGGGCAGTTCTTC.

Of note for this clonotype: A read error likely explains this, since a far larger clone differs by one base. This chain connects TRBV7-9 to TRBJ2-1; a weak D match, TRBD2 (6 bases). CDR1 and CDR2 from the germline V gene are SEHNR and FQNEAQ (reference sequence). The CDR3 runs to 15 residues. V was trimmed by 0 bases and J by 10 bases, leaving 16 bases between them. CDR3 sequence reads: CASSLAPAGTYEQFF. The CDR3 nucleotides are TGTGCCAGCAGCTTAGCGCCAGCGGGTACCTACGAGCAGTTCTTC.

Ten or more counts support this clonotype. The CDR3 loop is CAITQIGQAGYTF. The CDR3 nucleotides read TGTGCCATCACCCAGATCGGACAGGCAGGCTACACCTTC. This sequence joins TRBV10-3 and TRBJ1-2, with TRBD1 matching over 7 bases. Unmatched junction bases numbered 10, after V lost 7 bases and J lost 8 bases. The CDR3 covers 13 residues. CDR1 is ENHRY and CDR2 is SYGVKD in the germline V gene.

Of note for this clonotype: This is likely a read error, given that the CDR3 carries no conserved phenylalanine or tryptophan at its end. No DNA is shown, since the ends of the CDR3 on it are uncertain; the CDR3 is the one TCRdb lists. The J gene is TRBJ2-5, the V gene TRBV10-3; the table's D call TRBD1 went unverified against the DNA. From its first to its last residue, the CDR3 has 17 amino acids. Germline V gene lookup returns CDR1 ENHRY and CDR2 SYGVKD. CDR3 loop: CAISESTGAGVQETQHL.

This clonotype has more than one count but fewer than ten. The CDR3 sequence: CASSPPPGDYGYTF. The CDR3 bases are TGTGCCAGCAGCCCTCCGCCGGGAGACTATGGCTACACCTTC. The chain recombines TRBV5-5 with TRBJ1-2; D is unclear. The CDR3 is made up of 14 amino acids. Deletions cut 4 bases from V and 3 bases from J, with 13 bases between. Germline-derived CDR1 and CDR2 are SGHKS and YYEKEE (reference sequence). The whole variable domain, filled in from reference TRBV5-5 and TRBJ1-2, reads DAGVTQSPTHLIKTRGQQVTLRCSPISGHKSVSWYQQVLGQGPQFIFQYYEKEERGRGNFPDRFSARQFPNYSSELNVNALLLGDSALYLCASSPPPGDYGYTFGSGTRLTVV.

Of note for this clonotype: One end of the junction varies from germline; a read error may be responsible. The chain employs TRBV27 and TRBJ2-3, with 10 nucleotides matching TRBD2. The germline V gene has CDR1 MNHEY and CDR2 SMNVEV (reference sequence). The length of the CDR3 is 16 residues. CDR3: CATSDPGLAGDDTQYF. DNA of the CDR3: TGTGCCACCAGTGACCCGGGGCTAGCGGGAGACGATACGCAGTATTTT.